The subject of this entry is one T cell receptor beta chain. This entry is derived from a study of control samples from healthy donors and cancer patients. Libraries were prepared by immunoSEQ multiplex PCR; TCRdb keeps only in-frame clonotypes and omits some of them. The repertoire has about 73,000 clones, over 85% of them found once; the top ten carry about a fifth. This receptor was taken from a man between 60 and 75 years old with lung cancer. Specimen: PBMCs.

DNA of the CDR3: TGTGCCAGCTCACCCCCGCTAGCGGGGTATTACAATGAGCAGTTCTTC. It yields the protein CASSPPLAGYYNEQFF. This chain uses TRBV18 with TRBJ2-1; TRBD2 aligns across 9 bases. The V gene end was trimmed by 3 bases and the J gene end by 4 bases; junction bases not matched to a gene: 7. The CDR3 loop spans 16 amino acids. Per germline, CDR1 KGHSH and CDR2 LQKENI.